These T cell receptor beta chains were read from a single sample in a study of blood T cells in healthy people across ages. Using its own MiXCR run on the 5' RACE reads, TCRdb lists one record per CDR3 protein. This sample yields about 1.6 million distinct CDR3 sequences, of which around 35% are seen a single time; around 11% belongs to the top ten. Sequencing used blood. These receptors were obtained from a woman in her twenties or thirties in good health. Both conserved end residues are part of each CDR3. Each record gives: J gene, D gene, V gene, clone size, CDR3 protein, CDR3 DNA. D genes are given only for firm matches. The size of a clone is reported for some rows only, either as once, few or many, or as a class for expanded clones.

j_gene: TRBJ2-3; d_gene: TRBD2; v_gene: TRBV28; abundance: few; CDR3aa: CASSLLAGDPPDTQYF; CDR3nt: TGTGCCAGCAGTTTGCTAGCGGGAGACCCGCCAGATACGCAGTATTTT
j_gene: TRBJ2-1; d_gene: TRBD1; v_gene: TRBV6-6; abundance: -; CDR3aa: CASSYTGESYNEQFF; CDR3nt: TGTGCCAGCAGCTACACAGGGGAGAGTTACAATGAGCAGTTCTTC
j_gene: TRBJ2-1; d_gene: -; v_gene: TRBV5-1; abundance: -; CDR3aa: CASSLDERRSEQFF; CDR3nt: TGCGCCAGCAGCTTGGACGAGAGGCGGAGTGAGCAGTTCTTC
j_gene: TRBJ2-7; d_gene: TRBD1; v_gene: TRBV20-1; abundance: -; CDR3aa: CSARDQTGVSYEQYF; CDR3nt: TGCAGTGCTAGAGATCAAACAGGGGTATCCTACGAGCAGTACTTC
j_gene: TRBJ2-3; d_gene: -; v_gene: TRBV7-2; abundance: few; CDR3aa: CASEPGASTQYF; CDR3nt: TGTGCCAGCGAACCGGGTGCTAGTACGCAGTATTTT
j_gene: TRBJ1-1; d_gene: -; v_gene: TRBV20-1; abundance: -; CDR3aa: CSARIPTGAGPEAFF; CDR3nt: TGCAGTGCTAGGATCCCGACAGGCGCCGGGCCTGAAGCTTTCTTT
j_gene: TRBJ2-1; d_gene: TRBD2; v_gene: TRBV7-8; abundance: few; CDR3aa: CASSPGLAGGRRYNEQFF; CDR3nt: TGTGCCAGCAGCCCGGGACTAGCGGGAGGTCGGAGGTACAATGAGCAGTTCTTC
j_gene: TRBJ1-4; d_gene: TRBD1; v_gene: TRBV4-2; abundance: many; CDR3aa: CASSQDPGTGAEKLFF; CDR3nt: TGTGCCAGCAGCCAAGACCCCGGGACAGGGGCTGAAAAACTGTTTTTT
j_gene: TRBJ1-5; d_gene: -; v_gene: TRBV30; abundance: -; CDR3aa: CAWGPRAWGNQPQHF; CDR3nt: TGTGCCTGGGGCCCTCGGGCGTGGGGCAATCAGCCCCAGCATTTT
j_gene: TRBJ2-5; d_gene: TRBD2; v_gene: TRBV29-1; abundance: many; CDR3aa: CSAEGGLADQETQYF; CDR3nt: TGCAGCGCCGAAGGCGGACTAGCGGACCAAGAGACCCAGTACTTC
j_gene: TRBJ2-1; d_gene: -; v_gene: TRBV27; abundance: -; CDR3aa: CASSSSDWGQFF; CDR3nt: TGTGCCAGCAGTTCCTCGGACTGGGGGCAGTTCTTC
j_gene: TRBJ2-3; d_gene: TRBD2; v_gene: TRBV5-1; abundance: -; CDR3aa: CASSFLGKVLRVLAGVDTQYF; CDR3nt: TGCGCCAGCAGCTTCCTTGGGAAGGTGCTAAGAGTACTAGCGGGAGTAGATACGCAGTATTTT
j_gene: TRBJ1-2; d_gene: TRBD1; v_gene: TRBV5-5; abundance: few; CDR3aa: CASSEKPGQDYGYTF; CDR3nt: TGTGCCAGCAGCGAGAAACCGGGACAGGATTATGGCTACACCTTC
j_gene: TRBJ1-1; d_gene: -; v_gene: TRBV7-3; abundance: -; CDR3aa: CASSLSAGSREAFF; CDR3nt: TGTGCCAGCAGCTTAAGTGCAGGCAGCCGGGAAGCTTTCTTT
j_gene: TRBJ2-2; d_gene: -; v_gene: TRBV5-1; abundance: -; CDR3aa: CASSPSAWGLDTGELFF; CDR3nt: TGCGCCAGCAGCCCGAGCGCGTGGGGCCTTGACACCGGGGAGCTGTTTTTT
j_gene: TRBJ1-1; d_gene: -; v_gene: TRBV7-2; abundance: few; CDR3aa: CASSLAGNGRESTEAFF; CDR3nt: TGTGCCAGCAGCTTAGCGGGCAACGGCAGGGAGAGCACTGAAGCTTTCTTT
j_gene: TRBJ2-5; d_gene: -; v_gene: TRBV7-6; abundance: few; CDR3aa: CASSLEADQETQYF; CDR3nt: TGTGCCAGCAGCTTAGAGGCGGACCAAGAGACCCAGTACTTC
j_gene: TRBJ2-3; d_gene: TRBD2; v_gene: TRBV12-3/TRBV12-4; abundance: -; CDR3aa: CASSLWAGGPVDTQYF; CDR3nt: TGTGCCAGCAGTTTATGGGCGGGAGGGCCGGTAGATACGCAGTATTTT
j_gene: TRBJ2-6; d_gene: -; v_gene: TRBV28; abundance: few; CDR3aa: CASTRGGTGANVLTF; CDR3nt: TGTGCCAGCACCCGTGGGGGAACCGGGGCCAACGTCCTGACTTTC
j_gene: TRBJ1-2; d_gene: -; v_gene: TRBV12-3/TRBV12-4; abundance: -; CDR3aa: CASSASFYGYTF; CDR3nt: TGTGCCAGCAGTGCGTCGTTCTATGGCTACACCTTC
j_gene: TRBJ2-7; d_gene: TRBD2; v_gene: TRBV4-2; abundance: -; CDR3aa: CASSQPWGGSSGSDYEQYF; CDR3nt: TGTGCCAGCAGCCAACCTTGGGGTGGGAGTAGCGGGAGCGACTACGAGCAGTACTTC
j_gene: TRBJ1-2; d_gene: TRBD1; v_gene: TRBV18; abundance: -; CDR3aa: CASSPTGETNYGYTF; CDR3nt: TGTGCCAGCTCACCCACAGGGGAGACTAACTATGGCTACACCTTC
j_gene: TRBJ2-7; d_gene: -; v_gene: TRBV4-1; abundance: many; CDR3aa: CASSQVPGYEQYF; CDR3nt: TGTGCCAGCAGCCAAGTCCCGGGATACGAGCAGTACTTC
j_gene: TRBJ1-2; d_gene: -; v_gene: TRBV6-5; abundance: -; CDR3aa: CASSYSGVRGYTF; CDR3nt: TGTGCCAGCAGTTACTCGGGGGTTAGGGGCTACACCTTC
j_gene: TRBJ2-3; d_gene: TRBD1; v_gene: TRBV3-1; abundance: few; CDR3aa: CASSQPGTATQYF; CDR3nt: TGTGCCAGCAGCCAACCCGGGACAGCGACGCAGTATTTT
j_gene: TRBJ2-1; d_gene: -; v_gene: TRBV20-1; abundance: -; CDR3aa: CSATLRDTYNEQFF; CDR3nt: TGCAGTGCTACTCTCCGGGACACTTACAATGAGCAGTTCTTC
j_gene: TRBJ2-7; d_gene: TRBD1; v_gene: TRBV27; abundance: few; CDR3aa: CASSRSGTGYKYEQYF; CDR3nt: TGTGCCAGCAGTCGGTCCGGGACAGGGTATAAGTACGAGCAGTACTTC
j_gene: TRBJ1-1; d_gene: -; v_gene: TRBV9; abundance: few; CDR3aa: CASSPNRGGTEAFF; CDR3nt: TGTGCCAGCAGCCCTAACCGCGGGGGCACTGAAGCTTTCTTT
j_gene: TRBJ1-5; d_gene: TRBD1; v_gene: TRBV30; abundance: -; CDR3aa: CAWSGTGGNQPQHF; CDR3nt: TGTGCCTGGAGTGGGACAGGGGGCAATCAGCCCCAGCATTTT
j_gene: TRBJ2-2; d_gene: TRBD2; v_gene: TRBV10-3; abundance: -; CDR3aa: CAISERGTSGKNAGELFF; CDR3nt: TGTGCCATCAGTGAGAGGGGTACTAGCGGGAAGAACGCCGGGGAGCTGTTTTTT
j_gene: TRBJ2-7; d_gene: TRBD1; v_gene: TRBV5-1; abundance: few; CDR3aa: CASSINRDRGREQYF; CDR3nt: TGCGCCAGCAGCATAAACCGGGACAGAGGACGCGAGCAGTACTTC
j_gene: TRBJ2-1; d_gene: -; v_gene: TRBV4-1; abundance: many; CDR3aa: CASKGRGPYNEQFF; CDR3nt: TGCGCCAGCAAGGGGCGGGGACCCTACAATGAGCAGTTCTTC
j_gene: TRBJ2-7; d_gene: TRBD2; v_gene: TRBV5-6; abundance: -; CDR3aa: CTSSLGGSSYEQYF; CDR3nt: TGTACCAGCAGCTTGGGGGGGAGCTCCTACGAGCAGTACTTC
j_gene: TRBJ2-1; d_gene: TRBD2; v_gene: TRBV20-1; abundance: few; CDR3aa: CSARDWSGISYNEQFF; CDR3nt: TGCAGTGCTAGAGATTGGAGCGGGATCTCCTACAATGAGCAGTTCTTC
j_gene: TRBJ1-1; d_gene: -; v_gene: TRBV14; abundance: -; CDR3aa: CASSPRVDRGVEAFF; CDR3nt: TGTGCCAGCAGCCCAAGAGTTGACAGAGGGGTTGAAGCTTTCTTT
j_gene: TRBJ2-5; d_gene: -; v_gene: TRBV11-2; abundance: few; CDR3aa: CASSLVAKGETQYF; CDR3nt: TGTGCCAGCAGCTTAGTTGCAAAGGGGGAGACCCAGTACTTC
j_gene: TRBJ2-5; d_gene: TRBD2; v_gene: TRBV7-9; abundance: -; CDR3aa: CASSLPLRSGGETQYF; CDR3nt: TGTGCCAGCAGCTTGCCGTTGCGAAGCGGGGGGGAGACCCAGTACTTC
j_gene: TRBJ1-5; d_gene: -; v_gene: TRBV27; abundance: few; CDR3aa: CASSSQSAGGDSNQPQHF; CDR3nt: TGTGCCAGCAGTTCCCAGAGCGCCGGGGGTGATAGCAATCAGCCCCAGCATTTT
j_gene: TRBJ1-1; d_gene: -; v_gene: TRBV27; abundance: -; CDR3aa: CASSLIGGEAFF; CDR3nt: TGTGCCAGCAGTTTAATAGGGGGTGAAGCTTTCTTT
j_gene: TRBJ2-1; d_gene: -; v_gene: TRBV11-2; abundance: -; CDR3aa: CASSLEVLAIYNEQFF; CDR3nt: TGTGCCAGCAGCTTAGAGGTCCTAGCGATCTACAATGAGCAGTTCTTC
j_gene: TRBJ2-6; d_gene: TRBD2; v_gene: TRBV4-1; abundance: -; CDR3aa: CASKPPGLAGGGANVLTF; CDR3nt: TGCGCCAGCAAGCCCCCGGGACTAGCGGGAGGTGGGGCCAACGTCCTGACTTTC
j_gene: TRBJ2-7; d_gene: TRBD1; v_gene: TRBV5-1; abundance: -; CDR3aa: CASSFSTGASYEQYF; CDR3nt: TGCGCCAGCAGCTTTTCGACAGGGGCTTCCTACGAGCAGTACTTC
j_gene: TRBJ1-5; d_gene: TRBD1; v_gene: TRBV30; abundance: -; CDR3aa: CAWSVRGLGNQPQHF; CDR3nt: TGTGCCTGGAGTGTGAGGGGGCTGGGGAATCAGCCCCAGCATTTT
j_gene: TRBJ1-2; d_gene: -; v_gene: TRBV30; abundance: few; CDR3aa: CAWSVFENYGYTF; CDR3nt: TGTGCCTGGAGTGTGTTTGAAAACTATGGCTACACCTTC
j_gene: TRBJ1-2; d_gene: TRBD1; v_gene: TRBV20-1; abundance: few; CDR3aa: CSAQPGQDPYGYTF; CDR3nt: TGCAGTGCTCAGCCGGGACAGGACCCTTATGGCTACACCTTC
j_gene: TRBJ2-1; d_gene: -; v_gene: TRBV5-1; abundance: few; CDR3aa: CASRPLDYNEQFF; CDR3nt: TGCGCCAGCCGCCCACTAGACTACAATGAGCAGTTCTTC
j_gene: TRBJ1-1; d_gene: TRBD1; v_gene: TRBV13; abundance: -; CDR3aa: CASSLRGQEAFF; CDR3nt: TGTGCCAGCAGCTTACGGGGACAGGAAGCTTTCTTT
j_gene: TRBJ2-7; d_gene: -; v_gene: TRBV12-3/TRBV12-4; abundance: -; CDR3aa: CASSLYGLSYEQYF; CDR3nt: TGTGCCAGCAGTTTATACGGCCTCTCCTACGAGCAGTACTTC
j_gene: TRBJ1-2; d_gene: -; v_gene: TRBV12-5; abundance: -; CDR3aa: CASGLVRIPGPSRGYTF; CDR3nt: TGTGCTAGTGGTTTGGTACGGATACCGGGACCCTCCCGAGGCTACACCTTC